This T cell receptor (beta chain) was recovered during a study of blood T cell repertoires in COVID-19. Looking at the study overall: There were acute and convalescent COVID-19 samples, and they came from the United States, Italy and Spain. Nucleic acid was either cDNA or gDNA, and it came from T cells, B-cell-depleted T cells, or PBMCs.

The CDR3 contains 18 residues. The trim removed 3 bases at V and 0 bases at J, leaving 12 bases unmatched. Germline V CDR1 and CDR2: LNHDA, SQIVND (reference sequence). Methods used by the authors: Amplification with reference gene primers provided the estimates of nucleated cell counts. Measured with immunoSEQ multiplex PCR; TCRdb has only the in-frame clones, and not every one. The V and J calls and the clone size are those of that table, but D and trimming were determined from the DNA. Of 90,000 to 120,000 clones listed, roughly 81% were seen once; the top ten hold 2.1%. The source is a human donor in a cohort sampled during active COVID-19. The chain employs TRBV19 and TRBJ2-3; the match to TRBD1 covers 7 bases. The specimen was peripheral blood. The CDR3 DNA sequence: TGTGCCAGTAGTATGTTTTCCGGGACAGCATCTAGCACAGATACGCAGTATTTT. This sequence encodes CASSMFSGTASSTDTQYF.